The next 13 T cell receptor beta chains were all read from a single sample in a study of CD8+ T cells in alopecia areata. RNA, once extracted, was reverse transcribed into cDNA for use as the sequencing template. The method was immunoSEQ multiplex PCR; TCRdb's version includes in-frame clones alone and lacks a portion of them. Among roughly 75,000 clones listed, 60% were seen once. Sequencing was performed on CD8+ T cells sorted from blood, taken at week 0. Source of these receptors: a human donor with alopecia areata.

The chain links TRBV6-5 to TRBJ2-5; 7 bases agree with TRBD2. CDR3 length: 14 amino acids. Per the germline V gene, CDR1 is MNHEY and CDR2 is SVGAGI. Germline trimming cut 4 bases from V and 2 bases from J; bases unmatched to any gene: 4. The CDR3, as DNA: TGTGCCAGCAGTTGGGCTAGCGGTCAAGAGACCCAGTACTTC. It translates to CASSWASGQETQYF.

The rearrangement links TRBV7-9 to TRBJ1-1; no clear D. CDR1 and CDR2 from the germline V gene are SEHNR and FQNEAQ (reference sequence). Trimming took 1 base from V and 4 from J, leaving 10 bases between them. The length of the CDR3 is 14 residues. Here the CDR3 DNA reads TGTGCCAGCAGCTTAGATTACCCGGGCACTGAAGCTTTCTTT. Translating it yields CASSLDYPGTEAFF. The variable domain in full, with the rest retrieved from reference TRBV7-9 and TRBJ1-1, is DTGVSQNPRHKITKRGQNVTFRCDPISEHNRLYWYRQTLGQGPEFLTYFQNEAQLEKSRLLSDRFSAERPKGSFSTLEIQRTEQGDSAMYLCASSLDYPGTEAFFGQGTRLTVV.

For the CDR3, the DNA is TGTGCCAGCAGTTTATCAAGGCTATACGAGCAGTACTTC. Translated, it gives CASSLSRLYEQYF. This chain uses TRBV27 with TRBJ2-7; D remains ambiguous. Per germline, CDR1 MNHEY and CDR2 SMNVEV (reference sequence). V was shortened by 0 bases and J by 4 bases, with 7 bases between the two germline ends. The CDR3 totals 13 residues.

The chain uses TRBV27 and TRBJ2-1, with a weak D call TRBD2 (5 bases). This CDR3 region has 14 residues. Germline V gives CDR1 MNHEY, CDR2 SMNVEV (reference sequence). V was trimmed by 2 bases and J by 8 bases, leaving 13 bases between them. The CDR3 loop reads CASSLKGVRYEQFF. CDR3 nucleotides: TGTGCCAGCAGTTTAAAGGGAGTGAGGTATGAGCAGTTCTTC.

The J gene is TRBJ2-5, the V gene TRBV29-1; a possible D gene is TRBD2 (5 bases). The germline CDR1 and CDR2 sequences are SQVTM and ANQGSEA. V was shortened by 1 base and J by 9 bases, with 12 bases between the two germline ends. The CDR3 sequence is 12 residues long. This CDR3 is CSVEVDSRAQYF. The CDR3 coding sequence is TGCAGCGTTGAAGTGGACTCCCGTGCCCAGTACTTC.

J is TRBJ2-3 and V is TRBV9, with D perhaps matching TRBD1 (5 bases). Germline values: CDR1 SGDLS, CDR2 YYNGEE. Trimming stripped 0 bases from V and 1 base from J, with 9 bases between. The CDR3 length is 15 residues. The CDR3 here is CASSVGQSRTDTQYF. The CDR3 nucleotides are TGTGCCAGCAGCGTAGGACAGAGTCGCACAGATACGCAGTATTTT.

V usage is TRBV4-1 and J usage is TRBJ1-2; tentative D call: TRBD1 (5 bases). Germline V gene sequence: CDR1 MGHRA, CDR2 YSYEKL. V gave up 5 bases and J gave up 3 bases, with 10 bases separating them. There are 13 residues in the CDR3. This CDR3 is CASSSRDYYGYTF. The CDR3 region has the DNA TGCGCCAGCAGCTCCAGGGACTACTATGGCTACACCTTC.

The chain employs TRBV29-1 and TRBJ2-1; 10 bases are a match to TRBD2. The CDR3 spans 15 residues. V shed 7 bases and J 8 bases; nucleotides not matched to a gene: 14. Germline CDR1 reads SQVTM; CDR2 reads ANQGSEA. In nucleotides, the CDR3 is TGCAGCGCCGACCCAGGGACTAGCGTGCTCGATGAGCAGTTCTTC. It yields the protein CSADPGTSVLDEQFF.

The chain is built from TRBV2 and TRBJ2-1; 11 nucleotides line up with TRBD2. There are 15 residues in the CDR3. Trimming removed 3 bases from V and 2 bases from J; junction bases left unmatched: 0. The germline V gene has CDR1 SNHLY and CDR2 FYNNEI. The CDR3 coding sequence is TGTGCCAGCAGTGAGACTAGCGGGGCCTACAATGAGCAGTTCTTC. This gives the protein CASSETSGAYNEQFF.

V and J are TRBV30 and TRBJ1-1; D might be TRBD1 (5 bases). Germline V gene lookup returns CDR1 GTSNPN and CDR2 SVGIG (reference sequence). Trimming cost V 0 bases and J 5 bases, with 13 bases left between them. This CDR3 is built from 14 residues. The CDR3 is CAWSVPEGRTEAFF. CDR3 nucleotide sequence: TGTGCCTGGAGTGTACCGGAGGGGCGGACTGAAGCTTTCTTT.

The V and J genes are TRBV7-8 and TRBJ2-1, with 10 bases aligning to TRBD2. The CDR3 has 20 residues. Germline V gene lookup returns CDR1 SGHVS and CDR2 FQNEAQ. The trim removed 7 bases at V and 4 bases at J, leaving 22 bases unmatched. DNA for the CDR3: TGTGCCAGCATCCTTCGGGCAACGGTGGCTAGCGGGAGATCTTACAATGAGCAGTTCTTC. As protein: CASILRATVASGRSYNEQFF.

This clone is medium-sized in the sample. This chain connects TRBV15 to TRBJ1-2; D is ambiguous. Germline V gene data show CDR1 as LNHNV and CDR2 as YYDKDF (reference sequence). The CDR3 consists of 12 residues. V was pared by 9 bases and J by 0 bases, with 8 bases between. CDR3: CATTGANYGYTF. The CDR3 DNA reads as TGTGCCACGACGGGAGCTAACTATGGCTACACCTTC.

In the case of this clone: This sample also contains other DNA sequences that code for the same CDR3. V usage is TRBV5-1 and J usage is TRBJ1-1; D is unresolved. CDR3 length equals 13 residues. V was clipped by 0 bases and J by 1 base, with 4 bases between them. Looked up from germline, CDR1 is SGHRS and CDR2 is YFSETQ. In nucleotides, the CDR3 is TGCGCCAGCAGCTTGGCTGGGAACACTGAAGCTTTCTTT. This sequence encodes CASSLAGNTEAFF.